This paragraph covers one T cell receptor (beta chain) sequence. This specimen belongs to a study of blood T cell repertoires in COVID-19. The overall study: COVID-19 samples collected from the United States, Italy and Spain covered acute and convalescent phases. From T cells, B-cell-depleted T cells, or PBMCs came the material, which was cDNA or gDNA.

Original processing notes: Estimated nucleated cell counts came from reference gene primer amplification. This table comes from immunoSEQ multiplex PCR, and its TCRdb copy is limited to in-frame clones, with some not included. D and trimming were read from the DNA, whereas the V and J calls and clone size are those reported in that table. The table shows 250,000 to 300,000 clones, with 70% to 90% occurring only once. The germline gives CDR1 SGHTA, CDR2 FQGNSA. With 6 bases clipped from V and 8 bases from J, the junction kept 2 bases outside the gene matches. The CDR3 spans 13 residues. The TCR originated in a man younger than 35 with active or convalescent COVID-19. Sequencing was carried out using peripheral blood. The chain carries TRBV7-2 and TRBJ2-1; TRBD2 agrees at 12 bases. For the CDR3, the DNA is TGTGCCAGCAGGACTAGCGGGAGCTATGAGCAGTTCTTC. The encoded protein is CASRTSGSYEQFF.